This TCR beta chain is drawn from a study of blood T cell repertoires in COVID-19. Whole-study context: Acute and convalescent COVID-19 specimens originated in the United States, Italy and Spain.

The germline V gene has CDR1 LNHDA and CDR2 SQIVND (reference sequence). V shed 5 bases and J shed 11 bases, with 9 bases lying between them. The CDR3 contains 10 residues. Assay: immunoSEQ multiplex PCR; the TCRdb copy retains only in-frame clones and omits some. The repertoire holds 250,000 to 350,000 clones, with approximately 83% as singletons. Only one count was recorded for this clone. The TCR sequence derives from a woman younger than 45 who had recovered from COVID-19. The rearrangement joins TRBV19 to TRBJ1-1, with D perhaps TRBD1 (6 bases). The sample comprised PBMCs or T cells enriched from blood (not recorded which). The CDR3 coding sequence is TGTGCCAGTAGTTCAGGGGCCGCTTTCTTT. The encoded protein is CASSSGAAFF.